This T cell receptor beta chain appears in the sequencing data of a study of blood T cells in healthy people across ages. The authors ran a second PCR of about 6 to 11 cycles using a sample-barcoded 5' primer and a J-beta primer mix. A template-switch adaptor with 12 random nucleotides tagged each cDNA molecule. Samples each returned at least 3 million CDR3-containing paired-end reads. MiXCR was run by TCRdb on the 5' RACE reads, yielding one entry per CDR3 protein. In the table there are hundreds of thousands of distinct CDR3 sequences, approximately 30% of which are singletons. This clonotype was seen ten or more times. Antigen: not known. Study results and caveats: Among T cells, TCR beta diversity per million cells dropped roughly linearly as age rose.

The V gene's germline CDR1 is SGHTA and CDR2 FQGNSA. This CDR3 is built from 14 residues. Trimming took 1 base from V and 4 from J, leaving 10 bases between them. Sequences were obtained from blood. This chain uses TRBV7-2 with TRBJ1-1; D is uncertain. The source is a woman older than 75 in good health. The CDR3 here is CASSLEGRRTEAFF. Written as DNA, the CDR3 is TGTGCCAGCAGCTTAGAAGGGAGACGCACTGAAGCTTTCTTT.